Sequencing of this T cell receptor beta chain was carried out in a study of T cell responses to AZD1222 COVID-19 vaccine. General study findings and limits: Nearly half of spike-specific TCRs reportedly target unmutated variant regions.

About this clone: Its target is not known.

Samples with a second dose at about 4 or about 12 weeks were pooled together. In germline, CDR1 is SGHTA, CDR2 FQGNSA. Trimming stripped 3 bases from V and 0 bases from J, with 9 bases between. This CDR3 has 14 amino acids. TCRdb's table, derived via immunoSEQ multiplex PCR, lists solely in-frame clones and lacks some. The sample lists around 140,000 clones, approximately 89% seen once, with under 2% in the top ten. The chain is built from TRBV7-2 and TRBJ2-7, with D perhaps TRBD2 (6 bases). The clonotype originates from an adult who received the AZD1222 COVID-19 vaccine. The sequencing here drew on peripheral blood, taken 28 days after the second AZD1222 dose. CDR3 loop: CASSLGGASYEQYF. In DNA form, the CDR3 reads TGTGCCAGCAGCTTGGGGGGAGCCTCCTACGAGCAGTACTTC.